The clone carrying this T cell receptor (beta chain) turned up a few times. Primers used in a second PCR of about 7 to 12 cycles were a sample-barcoded 5' primer and a J-beta primer mix. In TCRdb, the 5' RACE reads were re-called with MiXCR into one record per CDR3 protein. The sample contains about 800,000 distinct CDR3 sequences, 25% of which appear only once. The source of the sample is a study of blood T cells in healthy people across ages. The authors isolated at least 6.5 million PBMCs per sample. The sample also formed part of further work on T cells of mothers and their children. According to that study: All extracted RNA went into cDNA synthesis, about 1.6 ug per 15 ul.

Sequenced input: blood. This receptor was obtained from a boy younger than 18 in good health.

The CDR3 region is CASTGGLAGYEQYF. As DNA, the CDR3 is TGTGCCAGCACGGGGGGGCTAGCGGGCTACGAGCAGTACTTC. This chain uses TRBV7-9 with TRBJ2-7; 8 bases line up with TRBD2. Germline V gene lookup returns CDR1 SEHNR and CDR2 FQNEAQ (reference sequence). CDR3 length: 14 residues. V shed 7 bases, J shed 3 bases, and the junction held 8 bases outside the gene matches.